This T cell receptor (beta chain) is from a study of tumor-infiltrating lymphocytes in primary liver carcinoma. TCR beta cDNA came from about 500 ng total RNA, primed with a constant-region primer. Amplification in three nested multiplex PCR rounds with slightly modified ARM-PCR gave rise to TCR beta libraries. Primers for the first two PCR rounds were TRBV1-TRBV30 forward primers and a C-beta reverse primer (about 10 cycles per round). MiXCR, run by TCRdb on the multiplex PCR reads, gives a single entry per CDR3 protein. The table has approximately 300,000 distinct CDR3 sequences, more than 55% seen once. Germline DNA was also extracted, and blood RNA was taken from unsorted whole blood. Whole-study findings and limits: With p = 0.039, the top-250-clone fraction in tumors significantly exceeded that in blood. The study used bulk unsorted samples and so did not compare CD4+ and CD8+ repertoires. Lower overlap was observed for tumor-adjacent and tumor-blood pairs relative to tumor region pairs.

On this clonotype: Its antigen is undetermined. Given a much more abundant clone one base away, this may be a read error.

V shed 2 bases and J shed 3 bases, with 12 bases lying between them. This CDR3 has 14 amino acids. Germline lookup yields CDR1 SGHNT and CDR2 YYREEE (reference sequence). The sequence came from a man aged 35-49 years with primary liver carcinoma and hepatitis B virus infection. Sample: peripheral blood. The chain uses TRBV5-4 and TRBJ2-7; possibly TRBD1 or TRBD2 for D (5 bases each). The CDR3 protein is CASSFGTEFYEQYF. The CDR3 DNA reads TGTGCCAGCAGCTTTGGGACGGAATTCTACGAGCAGTACTTC.